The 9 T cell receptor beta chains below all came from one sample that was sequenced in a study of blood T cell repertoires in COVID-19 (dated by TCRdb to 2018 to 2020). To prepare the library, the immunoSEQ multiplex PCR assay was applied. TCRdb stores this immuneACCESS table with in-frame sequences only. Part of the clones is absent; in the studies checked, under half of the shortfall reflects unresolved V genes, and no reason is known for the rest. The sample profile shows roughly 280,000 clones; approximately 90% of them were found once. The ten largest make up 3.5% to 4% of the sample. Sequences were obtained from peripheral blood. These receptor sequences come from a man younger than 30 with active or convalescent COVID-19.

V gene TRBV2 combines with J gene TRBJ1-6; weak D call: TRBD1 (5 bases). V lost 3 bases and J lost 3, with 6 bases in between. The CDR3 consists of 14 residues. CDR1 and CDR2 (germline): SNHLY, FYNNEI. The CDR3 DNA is TGTGCCAGCAGTGATCAGGGCTATAATTCACCCCTCCACTTT. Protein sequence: CASSDQGYNSPLHF.

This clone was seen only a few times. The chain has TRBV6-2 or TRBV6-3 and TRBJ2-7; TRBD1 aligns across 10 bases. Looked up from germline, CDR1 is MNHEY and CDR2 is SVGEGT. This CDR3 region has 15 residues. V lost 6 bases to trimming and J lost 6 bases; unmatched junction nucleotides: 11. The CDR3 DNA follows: TGTGCCAGCAGCTGGGGTGGCCGGGACAGGGGCGAGCAGTACTTC. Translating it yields CASSWGGRDRGEQYF.

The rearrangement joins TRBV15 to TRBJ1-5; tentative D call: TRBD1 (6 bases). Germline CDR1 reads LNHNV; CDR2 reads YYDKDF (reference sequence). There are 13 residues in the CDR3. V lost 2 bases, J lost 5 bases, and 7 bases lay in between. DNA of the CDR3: TGTGCCACCAGCAGAAACAGGGATCAGCCCCAGCATTTT. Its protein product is CATSRNRDQPQHF. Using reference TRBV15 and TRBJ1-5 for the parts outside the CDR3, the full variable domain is DAMVIQNPRYQVTQFGKPVTLSCSQTLNHNVMYWYQQKSSQAPKLLFHYYDKDFNNEADTPDNFQSRRPNTSFCFLDIRSPGLGDTAMYLCATSRNRDQPQHFGDGTRLSIL.

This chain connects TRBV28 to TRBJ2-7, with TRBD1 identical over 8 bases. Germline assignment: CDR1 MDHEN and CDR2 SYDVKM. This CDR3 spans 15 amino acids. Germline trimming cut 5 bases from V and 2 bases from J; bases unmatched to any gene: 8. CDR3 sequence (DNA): TGTGCCAGCAGTGGGGTCCGGGACAGGCCCTACGAGCAGTACTTC. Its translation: CASSGVRDRPYEQYF.

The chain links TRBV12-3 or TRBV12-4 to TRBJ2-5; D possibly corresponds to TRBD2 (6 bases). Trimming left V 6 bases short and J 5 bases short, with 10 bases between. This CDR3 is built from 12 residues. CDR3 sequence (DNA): TGTGCCAGCAGCCCGGGAGACGAGACCCAGTACTTC. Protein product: CASSPGDETQYF.

The CDR3 DNA sequence: TGTGCCAGCAGCCCGCCACAGGGGGTCGAGGGCTACACCTTC. It is translated as CASSPPQGVEGYTF. The V gene is TRBV5-5, the J gene TRBJ1-2; 8 positions match TRBD1. The CDR3 consists of 14 residues. V dropped 4 bases and J dropped 8; count of bases not matched to a gene: 10. Germline CDR1 is SGHKS and CDR2 is YYEKEE (reference sequence). The entire variable domain, with the rest obtained from reference TRBV5-5 and TRBJ1-2, is as follows: DAGVTQSPTHLIKTRGQQVTLRCSPISGHKSVSWYQQVLGQGPQFIFQYYEKEERGRGNFPDRFSARQFPNYSSELNVNALLLGDSALYLCASSPPQGVEGYTFGSGTRLTVV.

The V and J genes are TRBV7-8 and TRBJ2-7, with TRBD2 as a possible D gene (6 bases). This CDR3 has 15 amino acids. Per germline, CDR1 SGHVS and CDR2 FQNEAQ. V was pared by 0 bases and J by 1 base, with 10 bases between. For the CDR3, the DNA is TGTGCCAGCAGCTTAGCTAGCGGACTATCCTACGAGCAGTACTTC. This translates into CASSLASGLSYEQYF. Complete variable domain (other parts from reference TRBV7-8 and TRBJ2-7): GAGVSQSPRYKVAKRGQDVALRCDPISGHVSLFWYQQALGQGPEFLTYFQNEAQLDKSGLPSDRFFAERPEGSVSTLKIQRTQQEDSAVYLCASSLASGLSYEQYFGPGTRLTVT.

The CDR3 region is CSARQGFSGNTIYF. The CDR3 bases are TGCAGCGCTAGGCAGGGTTTCTCTGGAAACACCATATATTTT. This sequence joins TRBV29-1 and TRBJ1-3; tentative D call: TRBD1 (5 bases). The CDR3 loop spans 14 amino acids. Trimming stripped 7 bases from V and 0 bases from J, with 13 bases between. The germline gives CDR1 SQVTM, CDR2 ANQGSEA.

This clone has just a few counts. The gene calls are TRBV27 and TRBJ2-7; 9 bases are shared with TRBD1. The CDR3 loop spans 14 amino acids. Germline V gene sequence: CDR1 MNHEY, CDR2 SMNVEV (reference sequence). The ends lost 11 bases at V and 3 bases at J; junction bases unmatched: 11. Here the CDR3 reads CASQEGGQGYEQYF. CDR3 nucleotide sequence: TGTGCCTCTCAAGAAGGGGGACAGGGCTACGAGCAGTACTTC.